This TCR beta chain comes out of a study of shared clonotypes between healthy human individuals. Study-wide background: For every donor, three CD4 naive, three CD4 memory, two CD8 naive and one CD8 memory plates were used.

Sequencing was performed with immunoSEQ multiplex PCR; in TCRdb, only in-frame clones are kept and a portion is missing. The profile shows about 2,100,000 clones, about 93% of them singletons. Turning to this clone: At the DNA level, this CDR3 is encoded by other sequences in the same sample as well.

The naive CD8 population came from CD45RO-negative cells selected for CCR7, without terminally differentiated effector memory CD45RA+ cells. CDR3 length: 12 amino acids. Trimming removed 4 bases from V and 4 bases from J, with 9 bases in between. Germline lookup yields CDR1 SGHKS and CDR2 YYEKEE (reference sequence). The sample consisted of naive CD8+ T cells from PBMCs. The rearrangement links TRBV5-5 to TRBJ2-7; TRBD1 or TRBD2 may be the D gene (5 bases each). The origin of this receptor is a man aged 18 to 29 in good health. Some clones in this sample may be carry-over from other donors' samples. CDR3 nucleotides: TGTGCCAGCAGCCCCGGGACGTACGAGCAGTACTTC. This codes for CASSPGTYEQYF.